This TCR beta chain was captured by sequencing in a study of blood T cell repertoires in COVID-19 (dated by TCRdb to the early 2020s). Describing the broader study: Samples from collaborators originated in the United States, Italy and Spain and spanned both the acute and convalescent phases of COVID-19. The material from the prospective study consisted of cDNA or gDNA derived from T cells, B-cell-depleted T cells, or PBMCs. The dataset comprised deeply sampled blood TCRbeta repertoires from subjects exposed to, actively infected with, or recovered from COVID-19. A freely available public database, intended as a resource for researchers studying the immune response to SARS-CoV-2, is where the repertoires were released. The samples were drawn from the first 160 participants of the ongoing ImmuneRACE study and from about 1,200 subjects provided by 6 global collaborators. Nearly every sample came with metadata listing a de-identified subject ID, COVID-19 status, age in years and sex. Where HLA class I and class II types were available, the types were taken from metadata supplied by the sample provider, not from assay-based typing.

The immunoSEQ Assay, a bias-controlled multiplex PCR, was used to amplify TCRbeta CDR3 regions from genomic DNA. As for how the authors treated the data: The number of nucleated cells in each sample was estimated by amplification of reference gene primers within the assay. To quantify the absolute abundance of each unique TCRbeta CDR3 rearrangement, sequence reads were collapsed and filtered. Productive Simpson clonality was computed per sample as the square root of Simpson's diversity index over productive rearrangements. What TCRdb holds here is the immuneACCESS table cut down to in-frame rearrangements. Part of the clones is not present; checked against another copy, under half of the missing clones reflect an unresolved V gene, and the others are unexplained. That table is the source of V, J and clone size, and D and trimming were worked out from the DNA. The sample profile shows roughly 290,000 clones; 80% to 90% of them were found once. The top ten constitute around 7.8% of the sample.

Another Seattle source contributed samples from volunteer blood donors who had recovered from COVID-19. The collaborating institutions used their own protocols to collect whole blood in K2EDTA tubes. Collaborator samples were shipped for TCRbeta analysis as frozen whole blood, isolated PBMCs, or DNA extracted from either sample type. Inclusive of the bounding cysteine and phenylalanine, the CDR3 is 17 residues long. The DNA shown is the 51-base CDR3, in frame from base 1. Compared with germline, V lacks 0 bases and J lacks 6 bases; bases without a gene match: 10. CDR1 LGHNA and CDR2 YSLEER were looked up in the germline V gene. Study-wide conclusions, independent of this receptor: The amount of clinical and demographic metadata varied by source and participant and was provided uncurated.

A word on this clone: There is no known antigen for this receptor. No base quality values were provided; no much bigger clone lies one nucleotide off.

Sequencing was carried out using peripheral blood. The source of this sequence is a woman between 50 and 59 years old who had recovered from COVID-19. The chain joins TRBV4-3 to TRBJ2-3; 9 middle bases align to TRBD2. The CDR3: CASSQDRPSGVGDTQYF. The sequenced DNA: TGCGCCAGCAGCCAAGATCGTCCTAGCGGGGTAGGGGATACGCAGTATTTT.